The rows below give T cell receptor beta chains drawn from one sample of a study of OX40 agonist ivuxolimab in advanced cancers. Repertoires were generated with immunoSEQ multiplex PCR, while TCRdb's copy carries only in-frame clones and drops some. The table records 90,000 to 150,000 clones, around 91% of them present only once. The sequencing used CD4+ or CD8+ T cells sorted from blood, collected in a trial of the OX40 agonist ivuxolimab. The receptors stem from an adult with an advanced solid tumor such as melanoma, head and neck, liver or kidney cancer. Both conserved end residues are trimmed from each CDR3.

CDR3: SDRGGYT; length: 7; J: TRBJ1-2; V: TRBV20-1
CDR3: ASSAGQREETQY; length: 12; J: TRBJ2-5; V: TRBV5-1
CDR3: ASSHYQRFEAF; length: 11; J: TRBJ1-1; V: TRBV4-1
CDR3: ASTIGSHSNQPQH; length: 13; J: TRBJ1-5; V: TRBV28
CDR3: ASSPGREQY; length: 9; J: TRBJ2-7; V: TRBV18
CDR3: AISGREGGQETQY; length: 13; J: TRBJ2-5; V: TRBV10-3
CDR3: ASSWGTLYEQY; length: 11; J: TRBJ2-7; V: TRBV28
CDR3: ASRRPAGGYT; length: 10; J: TRBJ1-2; V: TRBV28
CDR3: ASRETSGGDNEQF; length: 13; J: TRBJ2-1; V: TRBV2
CDR3: ASSVGYGLTGELF; length: 13; J: TRBJ2-2; V: TRBV9
CDR3: ASSSHTTGLTQH; length: 12; J: TRBJ1-5; V: TRBV6-5
CDR3: ASSETSGGHTGELF; length: 14; J: TRBJ2-2; V: TRBV10-1
CDR3: ASSLGQGATGYT; length: 12; J: TRBJ1-2; V: TRBV7-2
CDR3: ASSQGPQETQY; length: 11; J: TRBJ2-5; V: TRBV4-1
CDR3: ASSSDYAGGNTIY; length: 13; J: TRBJ1-3; V: TRBV5-4
CDR3: ASSKQMNTEAF; length: 11; J: TRBJ1-1; V: TRBV10-2
CDR3: AWSVGGPYSNQPQH; length: 14; J: TRBJ1-5; V: TRBV30
CDR3: ASSRSGPGRGEQF; length: 13; J: TRBJ2-1; V: TRBV5-1
CDR3: ASSLVRASGEVSYEQY; length: 16; J: TRBJ2-7; V: TRBV7-6
CDR3: ASSELGGTGNQPQH; length: 14; J: TRBJ1-5; V: TRBV6-1
CDR3: ASSLGQQVIQETQY; length: 14; J: TRBJ2-5; V: TRBV7-9
CDR3: ATGSGGVYEQY; length: 11; J: TRBJ2-7; V: TRBV7-2
CDR3: ASSSAGTENSPLH; length: 13; J: TRBJ1-6; V: TRBV7-2
CDR3: ASSGLAGDRGETQY; length: 14; J: TRBJ2-5; V: TRBV4-1
CDR3: AIRSGFWYGYT; length: 11; J: TRBJ1-2; V: TRBV10-3
CDR3: ASSPGTAGNTIY; length: 12; J: TRBJ1-3; V: TRBV18
CDR3: AWSSSNNEQF; length: 10; J: TRBJ2-1; V: TRBV30
CDR3: ASSPPQGEDNSPLH; length: 14; J: TRBJ1-6; V: TRBV11-3
CDR3: AISDGLAGNEQY; length: 12; J: TRBJ2-7; V: TRBV10-3
CDR3: ASSYSFQGRGNTIY; length: 14; J: TRBJ1-3; V: TRBV6-5
CDR3: ASGKGGPQETQY; length: 12; J: TRBJ2-5; V: TRBV7-2
CDR3: ASSPGKPPFYNEQF; length: 14; J: TRBJ2-1; V: TRBV10-2
CDR3: ASSFMSLQGFSGANVLT; length: 17; J: TRBJ2-6; V: TRBV5-1